This T cell receptor (beta chain) was identified in a study of cytotoxic CD8 clonotypes in ibrutinib-treated CLL. Study details: Investigators reported about 24 partial and 2 complete responses; after median 68 months, around 15 patients remained remitted and about 12 progressed. Study-level results: Higher clonality was seen at ibrutinib response and a return toward baseline at progression.

Profiling relied on immunoSEQ multiplex PCR, and the TCRdb table lists in-frame clones only, not all of them. The sample contains around 77,000 clones, 80% of which appear only once. Trimming left V 6 bases short and J 7 bases short, with 6 bases between. The CDR3 is made up of 11 amino acids. CDR1 is SNHLY and CDR2 is FYNNEI in the germline V gene. As to this clone: The antigen is undetermined.

The clonotype comes from a human donor with chronic lymphocytic leukemia. The chain employs TRBV2 and TRBJ1-4; no clear D. Sample: PBMCs, taken at disease progression, from a patient treated with ibrutinib. CDR3 amino acids: CASSLIEKLFF. DNA for the CDR3: TGTGCCAGCAGCCTGATTGAAAAACTGTTTTTT.